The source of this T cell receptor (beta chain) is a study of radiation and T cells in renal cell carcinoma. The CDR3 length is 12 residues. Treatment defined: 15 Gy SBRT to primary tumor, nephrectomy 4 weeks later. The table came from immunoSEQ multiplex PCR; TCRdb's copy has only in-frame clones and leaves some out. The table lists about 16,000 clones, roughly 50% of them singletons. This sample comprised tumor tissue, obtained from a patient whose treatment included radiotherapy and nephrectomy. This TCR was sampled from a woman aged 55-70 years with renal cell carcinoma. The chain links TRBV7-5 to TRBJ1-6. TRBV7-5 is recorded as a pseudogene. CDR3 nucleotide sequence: TGTGCCAGCAGCTTCCCGGATTCACCCCTCCACTTT. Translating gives CASSFPDSPLHF.